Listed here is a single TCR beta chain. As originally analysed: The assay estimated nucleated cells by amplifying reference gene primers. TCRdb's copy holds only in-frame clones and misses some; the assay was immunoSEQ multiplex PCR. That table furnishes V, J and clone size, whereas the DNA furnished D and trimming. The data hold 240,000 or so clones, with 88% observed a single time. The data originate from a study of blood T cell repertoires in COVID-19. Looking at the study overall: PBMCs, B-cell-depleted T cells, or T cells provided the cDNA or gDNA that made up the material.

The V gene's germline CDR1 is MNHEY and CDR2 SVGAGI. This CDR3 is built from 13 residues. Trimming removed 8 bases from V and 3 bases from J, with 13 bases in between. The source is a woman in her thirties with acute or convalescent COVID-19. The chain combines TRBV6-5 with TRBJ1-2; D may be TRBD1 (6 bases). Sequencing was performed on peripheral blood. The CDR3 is CASGRQADYGYTF. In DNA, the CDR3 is TGTGCCAGCGGTAGACAGGCGGACTATGGCTACACCTTC.